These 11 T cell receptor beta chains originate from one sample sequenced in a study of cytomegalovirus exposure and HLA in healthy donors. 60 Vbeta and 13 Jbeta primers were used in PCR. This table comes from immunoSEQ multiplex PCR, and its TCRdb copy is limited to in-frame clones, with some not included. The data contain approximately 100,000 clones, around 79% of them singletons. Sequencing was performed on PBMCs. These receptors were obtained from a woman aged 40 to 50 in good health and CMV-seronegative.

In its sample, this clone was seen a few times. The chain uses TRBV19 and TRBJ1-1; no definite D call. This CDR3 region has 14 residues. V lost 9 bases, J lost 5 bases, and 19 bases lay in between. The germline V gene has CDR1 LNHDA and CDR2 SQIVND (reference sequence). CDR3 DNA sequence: TGTGCCAGCCAACGTCCAGCCTTCGGGACTGAAGCTTTCTTT. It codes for CASQRPAFGTEAFF.

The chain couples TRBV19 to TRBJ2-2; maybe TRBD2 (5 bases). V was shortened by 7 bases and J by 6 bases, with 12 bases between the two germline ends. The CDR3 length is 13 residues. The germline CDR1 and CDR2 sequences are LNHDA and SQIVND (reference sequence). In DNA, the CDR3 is TGTGCCAGTACCGGGGTGCTTGCCGGGGAGCTGTTTTTT. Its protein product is CASTGVLAGELFF.

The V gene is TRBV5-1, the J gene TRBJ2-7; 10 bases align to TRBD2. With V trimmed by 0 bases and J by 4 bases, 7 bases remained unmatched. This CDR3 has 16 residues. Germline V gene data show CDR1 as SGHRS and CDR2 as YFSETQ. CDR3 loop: CASSLGLAGDIYEQYF. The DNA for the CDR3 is TGCGCCAGCAGCTTGGGACTAGCGGGCGACATTTACGAGCAGTACTTC.

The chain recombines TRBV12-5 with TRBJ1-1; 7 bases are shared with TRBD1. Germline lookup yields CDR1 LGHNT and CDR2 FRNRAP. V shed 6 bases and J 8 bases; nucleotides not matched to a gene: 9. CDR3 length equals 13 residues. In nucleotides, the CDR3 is TGTGCTAGTGGGTGGAACCCGGGACAGGAAGCTTTCTTT. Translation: CASGWNPGQEAFF.

In DNA, the CDR3 is TGTGCCAGCAGCTTGATGTTGGGGGGGGCGGGCAATGAGCAGTTCTTC. This translates into CASSLMLGGAGNEQFF. The chain carries TRBV5-4 and TRBJ2-1; maybe TRBD2 (7 bases). The CDR3 loop spans 16 amino acids. Germline V gives CDR1 SGHNT, CDR2 YYREEE (reference sequence). V lost 1 base and J lost 6, with 17 bases in between. Supplemented by reference TRBV5-4 and TRBJ2-1, the full variable domain reads ETGVTQSPTHLIKTRGQQVTLRCSSQSGHNTVSWYQQALGQGPQFIFQYYREEENGRGNFPPRFSGLQFPNYSSELNVNALELDDSALYLCASSLMLGGAGNEQFFGPGTRLTVL.

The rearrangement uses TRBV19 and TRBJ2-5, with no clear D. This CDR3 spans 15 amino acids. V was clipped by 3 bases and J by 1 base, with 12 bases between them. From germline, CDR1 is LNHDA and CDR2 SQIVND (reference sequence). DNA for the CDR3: TGTGCCAGTAGTATCCGTCGGCGGTCCCAAGAGACCCAGTACTTC. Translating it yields CASSIRRRSQETQYF.

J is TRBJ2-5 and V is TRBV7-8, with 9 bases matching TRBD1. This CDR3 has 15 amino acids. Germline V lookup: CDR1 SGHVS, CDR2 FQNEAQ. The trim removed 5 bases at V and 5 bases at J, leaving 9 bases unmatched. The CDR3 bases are TGTGCCAGCAGCCCATCCGGGACAGGGTCGGAGACCCAGTACTTC. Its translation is CASSPSGTGSETQYF.

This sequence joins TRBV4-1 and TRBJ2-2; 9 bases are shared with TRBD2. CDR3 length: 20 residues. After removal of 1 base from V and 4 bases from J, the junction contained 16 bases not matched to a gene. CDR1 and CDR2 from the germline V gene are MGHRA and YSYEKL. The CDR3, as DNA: TGCGCCAGCAGCCAAGCCCCGGAGTCTAGCGGGGTTTTTGGCACCGGGGAGCTGTTTTTT. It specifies CASSQAPESSGVFGTGELFF.

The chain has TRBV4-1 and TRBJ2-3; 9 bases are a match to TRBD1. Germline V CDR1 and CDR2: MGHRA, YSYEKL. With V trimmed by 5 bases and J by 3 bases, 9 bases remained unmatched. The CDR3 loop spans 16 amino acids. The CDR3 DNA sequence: TGCGCCAGCAGCTCCCCCGGGACAGGGAGGACAGATACGCAGTATTTT. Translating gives CASSSPGTGRTDTQYF.

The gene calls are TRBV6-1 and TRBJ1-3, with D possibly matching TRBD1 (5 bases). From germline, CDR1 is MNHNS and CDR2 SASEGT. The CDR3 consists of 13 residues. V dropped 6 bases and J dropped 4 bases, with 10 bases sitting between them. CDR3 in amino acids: CASRGLGGNTIYF. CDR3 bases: TGTGCCAGCAGGGGGCTAGGCGGAAACACCATATATTTT.

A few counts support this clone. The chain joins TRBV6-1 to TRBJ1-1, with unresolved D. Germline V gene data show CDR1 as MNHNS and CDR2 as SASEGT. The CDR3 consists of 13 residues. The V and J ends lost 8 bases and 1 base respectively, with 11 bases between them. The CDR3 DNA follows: TGTGCCAGCCTAGTGACCCGGAACACTGAAGCTTTCTTT. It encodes CASLVTRNTEAFF.